The clone carrying this TCR beta chain was seen repeatedly, ten times or more. Its specificity is not known. cDNA synthesis was performed by 5'RACE with 10-nucleotide random UMIs. Over 190 million TCR-beta sequences from 15-18 subjects came from every sequencing run. TCRdb analysed the 5' RACE reads with MiXCR anew, one entry per CDR3 protein. This sample has tens of thousands of distinct CDR3 sequences; 2.6% occur once, and the top ten carry more than 0.95%. This sample stems from a study of neurological immune-mediated disorders. Findings of the study overall: The multiple sclerosis repertoire cluster was not associated with any clinical or MRI feature, with the authors stating that larger cohorts are needed.

Unmatched junction bases numbered 8, after V lost 3 bases and J lost 2 bases. The CDR3 spans 16 residues. CDR1 SGHDT and CDR2 YYEEEE come from the germline V gene. The unsorted libraries had their origin in 2 million PBMCs stored at -80 C. The receptor was isolated from a woman aged 30 to 39 with multiple sclerosis. The sample taken for sequencing was PBMCs. This sequence joins TRBV5-6 and TRBJ2-1; 7 bases fit TRBD2. CDR3 bases: TGTGCCAGCAGCTCCGAGGCGGGAGCAACCTACAATGAGCAGTTCTTC. Protein product: CASSSEAGATYNEQFF.